This TCR beta chain was recorded in a study of CXCR3-negative and CXCR3-positive naive CD8 T cells. Study results and caveats: Researchers report that CXCR3-positive naive cells carry more hydrophobic TRB CDR3s than CXCR3-negative naive cells. Researchers reported similar TRBV-TRBJ usage in naive CXCR3-negative and CXCR3-positive cells, though memory differed. Fresh PBMCs went into most assays, and CXCR3 expression partly declined after cryopreservation.

CD45RO-CCR7+CD27+CD95- marked naive CD8+ T cells. UMI-labeled TRB cDNA libraries were prepared by 5' RACE. TCRdb reprocessed the 5' RACE reads and keeps a single row for each CDR3 protein, giving no DNA. This sample contains some 150,000 distinct CDR3 sequences. The CDR3 has 16 amino acids. For this clonotype: As yet, its antigen is unknown.

The origin of this receptor is a human donor in good health. Some clones in this sample may be carry-over from other donors' samples. What was sequenced was naive CXCR3+ CD8+ T cells from blood. As for subset: CD45RO-CCR7+CD27+CD95- naive CD8+ T cells expressing CXCR3 (TNR3+). This rearrangement joins TRBV12-3 or TRBV12-4 to TRBJ2-2. CDR3: CASSLSGNSNTGELFF.